The rows below give T cell receptor beta chains drawn from one sample of a study of monozygotic twins with inflammatory bowel disease. TCRdb re-called the 5' RACE reads, yielding one record per CDR3 amino acid sequence without DNA. Seen in this sample are 200,000 to 250,000 distinct CDR3 sequences; the ten most common clones hold roughly 7.1%. Sequenced input: blood. Receptors were obtained from a human donor with ulcerative colitis or Crohn's disease, or a healthy co-twin of an affected twin (not recorded which). Each CDR3 is given with its conserved first and last residue. Each record gives: J gene, V gene, CDR3 protein.

>TRBJ1-5|TRBV6-1
CASSALQGGPALSQPQHF
>TRBJ2-5|TRBV7-6
CASSQGTSGRETQYF
>TRBJ1-1|TRBV12-3/TRBV12-4
CASSLPGQGEAFF
>TRBJ2-7|TRBV12-3/TRBV12-4
CASSPQGGSTEQYF
>TRBJ1-1|TRBV5-1
CASSPPGTSNTEAFF
>TRBJ2-7|TRBV27
CASSWLPPREQYF
>TRBJ2-7|TRBV7-2
CASSLAFGNDEQYF
>TRBJ2-5|TRBV5-8
CASTRAGPSQETQYF
>TRBJ2-1|TRBV6-2/TRBV6-3
CASSYSLQTSYPQFF
>TRBJ2-2|TRBV10-3
CAIGSTDFYTGELFF
>TRBJ1-1|TRBV7-3
CASSGQANTEAFF
>TRBJ2-2|TRBV18
CASSPPGLAGSGELFF
>TRBJ1-3|TRBV2
CASRRDRITSGNTIYF
>TRBJ1-2|TRBV12-3/TRBV12-4
CASSLSSITNYGYTF
>TRBJ1-4|TRBV5-1
CASSYRLQNEKLFF